This entry is about one TCR beta chain. This entry comes from a study of shared clonotypes between healthy human individuals. The CDR3 extends over 11 amino acids. Per germline, CDR1 MDHEN and CDR2 SYDVKM. The V and J ends lost 6 bases and 5 bases respectively, with 8 bases between them. Profiling relied on immunoSEQ multiplex PCR, and the TCRdb table lists in-frame clones only, not all of them. Of 1.5 million to 1.9 million clones in the sample, approximately 98% were seen once. The sequencing sample was made of naive CD4+ T cells sorted from blood. Regarding subset: CD45RA+ positively selected. The origin of this receptor is a man younger than 45 in good health. The J gene is TRBJ2-7, the V gene TRBV28; D is undetermined. CDR3 region: CASSYKNEQYF. CDR3 nucleotides: TGTGCCAGCAGCTACAAGAACGAGCAGTACTTC.